This T cell receptor (beta chain) was obtained from a study of blood T cell repertoires in COVID-19. Study as a whole: From T cells, B-cell-depleted T cells, or PBMCs came the material, which was cDNA or gDNA.

This CDR3 has 14 residues. Germline V gene sequence: CDR1 SGHTA, CDR2 FQGNSA. V shed 1 base and J shed 3 bases, with 10 bases lying between them. Enrolled during active infection, Seattle patients were then followed longitudinally. Assay used: immunoSEQ multiplex PCR; TCRdb lists only in-frame clones, some missing. Of 350,000 or so clones in the sample, 70% to 90% were seen once. The chain has TRBV7-2 and TRBJ2-7; tentatively, D is TRBD2 (6 bases). Sample: peripheral blood. This TCR derives from a woman younger than 45 with COVID-19, enrolled during active disease. CDR3 sequence reads: CASSLGLASYEQYF. Written as DNA, the CDR3 is TGTGCCAGCAGCTTAGGTCTAGCGAGCTACGAGCAGTACTTC.